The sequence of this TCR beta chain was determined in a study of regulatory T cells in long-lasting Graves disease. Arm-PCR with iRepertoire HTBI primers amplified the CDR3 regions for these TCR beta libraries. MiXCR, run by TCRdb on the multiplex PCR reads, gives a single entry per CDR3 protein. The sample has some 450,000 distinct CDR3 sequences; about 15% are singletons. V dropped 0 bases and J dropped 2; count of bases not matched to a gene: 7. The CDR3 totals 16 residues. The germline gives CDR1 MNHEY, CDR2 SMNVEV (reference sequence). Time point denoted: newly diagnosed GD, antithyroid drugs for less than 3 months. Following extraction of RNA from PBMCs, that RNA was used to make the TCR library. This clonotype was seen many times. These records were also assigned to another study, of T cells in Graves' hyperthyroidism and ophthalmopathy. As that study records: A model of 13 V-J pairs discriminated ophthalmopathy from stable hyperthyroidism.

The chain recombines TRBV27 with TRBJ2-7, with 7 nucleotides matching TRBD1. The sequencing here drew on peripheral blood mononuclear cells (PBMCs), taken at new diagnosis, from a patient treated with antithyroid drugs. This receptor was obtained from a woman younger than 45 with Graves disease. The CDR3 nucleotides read TGTGCCAGCAGTTTATCGAGGGGGACAGAGACCTACGAGCAGTACTTC. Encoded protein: CASSLSRGTETYEQYF.